This T cell receptor beta chain was identified during a study of metastatic and nonmetastatic thyroid tumors. Study in general: Malignant thyroid and benign thyroid patients provided blood and tumor or nodule tissue whose repertoires were compared.

Trimming took 3 bases from V and 0 from J, leaving 16 bases between them. The CDR3 sequence is 16 residues long. CDR1 DFQATT and CDR2 SNEGSKA come from the germline V gene (reference sequence). Broader study findings: Significantly higher TCR beta diversity was reportedly seen in malignant thyroid tumors than benign nodules, in blood and tumor.

Not a single patient had been given any form of treatment at any point before undergoing thyroid surgery. Authors' processing steps: Between-group CDR3 differences, defined by clinicopathological status, yielded a distant-metastasis classifier for papillary thyroid cancer. MiXCR re-clonotyped the PCR reads for TCRdb. TCRdb, rather than the study authors, made the V and J calls. The sample shows under 45,000 clones, around 18% of them seen only once. This clone was seen repeatedly, ten times or more. No antigen is known for it. Sequencing input: tumor tissue. The chain recombines TRBV20-1 with TRBJ2-3; D gene unclear. The clonotype comes from a female donor with papillary thyroid cancer or a benign thyroid nodule (not recorded which). Some clones in this sample may be carry-over from other donors' samples. For the CDR3, the DNA is TGCAGTGCTAGCGGCTGGGTCGCGTCTAGCACAGATACGCAGTATTTT. The encoded protein is CSASGWVASSTDTQYF.